These 9 T cell receptor beta chains were all obtained from the same sample, sequenced in a study of blood T cell repertoires in COVID-19. Clones were sequenced by immunoSEQ multiplex PCR, and TCRdb holds only the in-frame ones, with some missing. The table lists fewer than 200,000 clones, 85% of them singletons. The sequenced sample was peripheral blood. These receptors were obtained from a woman older than 75 with COVID-19, enrolled during active disease.

The CDR3 nucleotides read TGTGCCAGCGCAACTAGTTCCTCCTACAATGAGCAGTTCTTC. Its protein is CASATSSSYNEQFF. This chain connects TRBV18 to TRBJ2-1, with a weak D call TRBD2 (5 bases). Germline assignment: CDR1 KGHSH and CDR2 LQKENI. The CDR3 totals 14 residues. V dropped 8 bases and J dropped 0 bases, with 11 bases sitting between them.

About this clone: This specimen includes other DNA sequences encoding the same CDR3. The rearrangement joins TRBV7-9 to TRBJ1-3; D gene uncertain. Trimming stripped 3 bases from V and 4 bases from J, with 7 bases between. Germline-derived CDR1 and CDR2 are SEHNR and FQNEAQ (reference sequence). The CDR3 contains 13 residues. CDR3 in DNA: TGTGCCAGCAGCTTGGGCGTGGGAAACACCATATATTTT. It codes for CASSLGVGNTIYF. The whole variable domain, filled in from reference TRBV7-9 and TRBJ1-3, reads DTGVSQNPRHKITKRGQNVTFRCDPISEHNRLYWYRQTLGQGPEFLTYFQNEAQLEKSRLLSDRFSAERPKGSFSTLEIQRTEQGDSAMYLCASSLGVGNTIYFGEGSWLTVV.

The chain uses TRBV9 and TRBJ1-5, with a tentative D call TRBD1 (6 bases). In germline, CDR1 is SGDLS, CDR2 YYNGEE. The CDR3 has 14 amino acids. Trimming cost V 2 bases and J 9 bases, with 15 bases left between them. In DNA, the CDR3 is TGTGCCAGCAGCGTCCGCATTTTCAGGGGGCCCCAGCATTTT. Translating gives CASSVRIFRGPQHF.

The V gene is TRBV6-5, the J gene TRBJ2-4; D call uncertain. Germline values: CDR1 MNHEY, CDR2 SVGAGI. This CDR3 spans 15 amino acids. The V gene lost 0 bases and the J gene lost 1 base, with 7 bases spanning the gap. CDR3 in amino acids: CASSYSQKAKNIQYF. Written as DNA, the CDR3 is TGTGCCAGCAGTTACTCACAAAAGGCCAAAAACATTCAGTACTTC.

The rearrangement links TRBV5-1 to TRBJ2-7, with D perhaps matching TRBD2 (6 bases). The CDR3 extends over 13 amino acids. V lost 9 bases and J lost 3, with 16 bases in between. Looked up from germline, CDR1 is SGHRS and CDR2 is YFSETQ. The DNA for the CDR3 is TGCGCCACCTCCCCTGGAGGGGACTACGAGCAGTACTTC. Translated: CATSPGGDYEQYF.

This clone was counted a few times. The V gene is TRBV7-9, the J gene TRBJ1-1, with D unclear. V lost 1 base to trimming and J lost 0 bases, with 6 bases between them. CDR1 SEHNR and CDR2 FQNEAQ come from the germline V gene (reference sequence). This CDR3 spans 14 amino acids. CDR3 in DNA: TGTGCCAGCAGCTTAGACAACATGAACACTGAAGCTTTCTTT. It translates to CASSLDNMNTEAFF.

The chain has TRBV7-3 and TRBJ1-1, with TRBD1 identical over 10 bases. The germline CDR1 and CDR2 sequences are SGHTA and FQGTGA. V shed 0 bases, J shed 0 bases, and the junction held 7 bases outside the gene matches. This CDR3 is 18 amino acids long. In DNA, the CDR3 is TGTGCCAGCAGCTTAACCGGGACAGGGGTGAACATGAACACTGAAGCTTTCTTT. Protein: CASSLTGTGVNMNTEAFF.

CDR3 sequence (DNA): TGCGCCAGCACAATTGGGACAGGGGGGTTCGGGAACACTGAAGCTTTCTTT. Protein sequence: CASTIGTGGFGNTEAFF. The rearrangement joins TRBV5-1 to TRBJ1-1; 11 nucleotides match TRBD1. The CDR3 contains 17 residues. Trimming took 6 bases from V and 1 from J; bases not matched to a gene: 11. Germline CDR1 SGHRS, CDR2 YFSETQ.

This chain joins TRBV6-6 and TRBJ1-4; the match to TRBD1 covers 7 bases. V lost 2 bases, J lost 8 bases, and 8 bases stayed unmatched. The length of the CDR3 is 15 residues. Germline V CDR1 and CDR2: MNHNY, SVGAGI (reference sequence). The CDR3 here is CASSYGAGGQEKLFF. The CDR3 DNA sequence: TGTGCCAGCAGTTACGGGGCAGGGGGTCAAGAAAAACTGTTTTTT.